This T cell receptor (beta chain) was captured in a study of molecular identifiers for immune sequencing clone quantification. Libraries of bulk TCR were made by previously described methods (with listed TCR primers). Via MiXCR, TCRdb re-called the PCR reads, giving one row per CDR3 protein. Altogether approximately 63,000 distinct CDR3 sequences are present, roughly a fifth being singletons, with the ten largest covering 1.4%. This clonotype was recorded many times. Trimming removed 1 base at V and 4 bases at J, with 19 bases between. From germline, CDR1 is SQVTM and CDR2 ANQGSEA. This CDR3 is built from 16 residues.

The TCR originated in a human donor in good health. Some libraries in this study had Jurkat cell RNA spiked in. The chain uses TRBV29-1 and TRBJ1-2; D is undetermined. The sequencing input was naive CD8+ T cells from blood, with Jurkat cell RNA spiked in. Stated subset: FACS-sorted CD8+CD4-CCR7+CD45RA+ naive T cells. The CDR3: CSVEVATPTMGYGYTF. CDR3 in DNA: TGCAGCGTTGAAGTAGCAACCCCAACTATGGGCTATGGCTACACCTTC.